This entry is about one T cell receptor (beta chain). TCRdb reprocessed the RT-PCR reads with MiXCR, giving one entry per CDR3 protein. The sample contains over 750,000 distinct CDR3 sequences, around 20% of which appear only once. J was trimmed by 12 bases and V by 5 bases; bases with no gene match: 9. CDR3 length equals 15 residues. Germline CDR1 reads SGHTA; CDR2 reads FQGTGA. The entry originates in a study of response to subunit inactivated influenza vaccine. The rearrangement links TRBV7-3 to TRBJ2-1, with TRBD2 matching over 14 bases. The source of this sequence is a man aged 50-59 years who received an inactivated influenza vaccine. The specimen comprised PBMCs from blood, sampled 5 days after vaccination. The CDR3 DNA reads TGTGCCAGCAGCCCCGGACTAGCGGGAGGCTTCGGGCAGTTCTTC. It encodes CASSPGLAGGFGQFF.